The rows below give T cell receptor beta chains drawn from one sample of a study of T cell responses to AZD1222 COVID-19 vaccine. Sequenced by immunoSEQ multiplex PCR; TCRdb stores in-frame clones only, minus some. The table lists 75,000 to 85,000 clones, 90% of them singletons. The source was peripheral blood, collected on day 0 of AZD1222 vaccination. The receptors originated from an adult in good health. Each CDR3 is given with its conserved first and last residue. A D gene is named only where the DNA matches it firmly. Clone sizes are given selectively: once, few, many, or a class where the clone is expanded.

>TRBJ1-2|TRBV6-5|.|TRBD1
CATRPPGQVSGYTF
TGTGCCACCCGACCACCGGGACAGGTATCCGGCTACACCTTC
>TRBJ2-7|TRBV5-5|.|.
CASSGSYEQYF
TGTGCCAGCAGCGGTAGCTACGAGCAGTACTTC
>TRBJ2-7|TRBV11-3|once|.
CASSSRRSYEQYF
TGTGCCAGCAGCTCCAGGCGCTCCTACGAGCAGTACTTC
>TRBJ2-6|TRBV6-2/TRBV6-3|.|TRBD1
CASSQPRDRGMTGANVLTF
TGTGCCAGCAGCCAACCCCGGGACAGGGGTATGACTGGGGCCAACGTCCTGACTTTC
>TRBJ2-2|TRBV5-1|.|.
CASSSGTNTGELFF
TGCGCCAGCAGTTCAGGGACGAACACCGGGGAGCTGTTTTTT
>TRBJ2-3|TRBV19|.|.
CASSMGRRTDTQYF
TGTGCCAGTAGTATGGGTAGGAGGACAGATACGCAGTATTTT
>TRBJ1-1|TRBV11-3|once|.
CASSHLVGTEAFF
TGTGCCAGCAGCCACCTAGTTGGCACTGAAGCTTTCTTT
>TRBJ1-2|TRBV13|.|TRBD1
CASSSTGEGYTF
TGTGCCAGCAGCTCCACAGGGGAGGGCTACACCTTC
>TRBJ1-4|TRBV30|.|.
CAWSVRGAPGNEKLFF
TGTGCCTGGAGTGTACGGGGGGCGCCGGGTAATGAAAAACTGTTTTTT
>TRBJ2-2|TRBV12-3/TRBV12-4|.|TRBD1
CAIQGAGAGELFF
TGTGCCATCCAGGGGGCTGGGGCCGGGGAGCTGTTTTTT
>TRBJ2-3|TRBV4-2|.|TRBD2
CASSETSGSGTDTQYF
TGTGCCAGCAGCGAAACAAGCGGGAGTGGTACAGATACGCAGTATTTT
>TRBJ2-1|TRBV9|.|TRBD2
CASSVRLAGTYNEQFF
TGTGCCAGCAGCGTGAGACTAGCGGGCACCTACAATGAGCAGTTCTTC
>TRBJ2-3|TRBV30|.|.
CAWTPPLVTDTQYF
TGTGCCTGGACCCCCCCTCTAGTCACAGATACGCAGTATTTT
>TRBJ2-5|TRBV25-1|.|TRBD2
CASSEPGLQETQYF
TGTGCCAGCAGTGAACCGGGACTACAAGAGACCCAGTACTTC
>TRBJ1-1|TRBV5-1|.|.
CASRSGVNGEAFF
TGCGCCAGCAGATCGGGGGTGAATGGTGAAGCTTTCTTT
>TRBJ1-2|TRBV15|once|.
CATSRDNYGYTF
TGTGCCACCAGCAGGGACAACTATGGCTACACCTTC
>TRBJ2-7|TRBV4-3|.|.
CASSLEESYEQYF
TGCGCCAGCAGCCTAGAAGAATCCTACGAGCAGTACTTC
>TRBJ1-2|TRBV21-1|once|.
CASNPIPGGARGYTF
TGTGCCAGCAACCCCATACCGGGGGGGGCGCGTGGCTACACCTTC
>TRBJ1-2|TRBV3-1/TRBV3-2|once|.
CASSQDWSGGGYTF
TGTGCCAGCAGCCAAGATTGGTCCGGGGGTGGCTACACCTTC
>TRBJ1-5|TRBV7-3|few|TRBD1
CASRQPGQGRGGQPQHF
TGTGCCAGCAGGCAACCGGGACAGGGAAGGGGAGGTCAGCCCCAGCATTTT
>TRBJ1-1|TRBV27|.|.
CASFKGVDLNTEAFF
TGTGCCAGCTTCAAAGGAGTGGACCTAAACACTGAAGCTTTCTTT
>TRBJ1-4|TRBV29-1|.|TRBD1
CSAEGQGYEKLFF
TGCAGCGCCGAGGGACAGGGTTATGAAAAACTGTTTTTT
>TRBJ2-7|TRBV11-1|.|TRBD1
CASSQTGAYEQYF
TGTGCCAGCAGTCAGACAGGGGCTTACGAGCAGTACTTC
>TRBJ2-1|TRBV7-7|.|.
CASSLSSGDTEQFF
TGTGCCAGCAGCTTGTCCTCGGGAGATACTGAGCAGTTCTTC
>TRBJ1-2|TRBV29-1|.|.
CSVEGPGGYTF
TGCAGCGTTGAGGGTCCGGGGGGCTACACCTTC
>TRBJ2-3|TRBV19|.|.
CASSQGLDADTQYF
TGTGCCAGTAGTCAGGGGTTAGACGCAGATACGCAGTATTTT
>TRBJ1-1|TRBV18|.|TRBD1
CASSPDMRQGNTEAFF
TGTGCCAGCTCACCGGATATGAGACAGGGGAACACTGAAGCTTTCTTT
>TRBJ1-6|TRBV11-2|.|TRBD1
CASSLRGQSRGHSPLHF
TGTGCCAGCAGCTTAAGAGGGCAATCGAGGGGGCATTCACCCCTCCACTTT
>TRBJ2-5|TRBV30|.|TRBD2
CAWSPGLARGGETQYF
TGTGCCTGGAGCCCGGGACTAGCCCGTGGGGGAGAGACCCAGTACTTC
>TRBJ1-6|TRBV2|.|.
CASSGGEAYNSPLHF
TGTGCCAGCAGTGGAGGGGAGGCCTATAATTCACCCCTCCACTTT
>TRBJ1-3|TRBV13|.|TRBD1
CASSSGGSGNTIYF
TGTGCCAGCAGCTCAGGGGGGTCTGGAAACACCATATATTTT
>TRBJ2-7|TRBV5-1|once|.
CASSLGGGPNHEQYF
TGCGCCAGCAGCTTGGGCGGGGGCCCTAACCACGAGCAGTACTTC
>TRBJ1-2|TRBV6-5|.|.
CASSPTRGGYGYTF
TGTGCCAGCAGCCCCACGAGGGGGGGCTATGGCTACACCTTC
>TRBJ1-6|TRBV5-1|.|.
CASSLGYPGEAYNSPLHF
TGCGCCAGCAGCTTGGGATATCCAGGGGAAGCATATAATTCACCCCTCCACTTT
>TRBJ1-1|TRBV6-1|.|.
CASSEGPSGSLGNEAFF
TGTGCCAGCAGTGAAGGTCCTTCGGGGTCACTGGGCAATGAAGCTTTCTTT
>TRBJ1-5|TRBV7-8|.|.
CASSPGQLNQPQHF
TGTGCCAGCAGCCCCGGACAACTAAATCAGCCCCAGCATTTT
>TRBJ2-7|TRBV5-4|.|TRBD1
CASTEATGGYEQYF
TGTGCCAGCACCGAGGCGACAGGGGGTTACGAGCAGTACTTC
>TRBJ2-2|TRBV6-5|.|TRBD2
CASITSGANTGELFF
TGTGCCAGCATAACTAGCGGGGCGAACACCGGGGAGCTGTTTTTT
>TRBJ1-1|TRBV7-2|.|.
CASSPQGPPLIITEAFF
TGTGCCAGCAGCCCCCAAGGGCCGCCTTTGATAATCACTGAAGCTTTCTTT
>TRBJ1-2|TRBV29-1|.|TRBD1
CSVEDSAGGGYTF
TGCAGCGTTGAAGATAGCGCAGGGGGCGGCTACACCTTC
>TRBJ1-6|TRBV5-1|.|.
CASSLGEAPSPLHF
TGCGCCAGCAGCTTGGGCGAAGCTCCTTCACCCCTCCACTTT
>TRBJ1-4|TRBV6-6|.|.
CASSRGEEKLFF
TGTGCCAGCAGCAGGGGAGAGGAAAAACTGTTTTTT
>TRBJ1-2|TRBV6-1|.|TRBD1
CASSEILTGQGRHGYTF
TGTGCCAGCAGTGAGATCCTGACGGGACAGGGGAGACATGGCTACACCTTC
>TRBJ2-1|TRBV7-3|.|.
CASSPRDGTSYNEQFF
TGTGCCAGCAGCCCCCGGGACGGAACCTCCTACAATGAGCAGTTCTTC
>TRBJ2-1|TRBV2|.|TRBD2
CASSAELAADEQFF
TGTGCCAGCAGTGCAGAACTAGCGGCGGACGAGCAGTTCTTC
>TRBJ1-1|TRBV7-2|.|.
CASSSPWSVRTEAFF
TGTGCCAGCAGCTCTCCCTGGAGTGTGAGAACTGAAGCTTTCTTT
>TRBJ1-1|TRBV30|.|.
CAWSNPRDPNTEAFF
TGTGCCTGGAGTAACCCCCGGGACCCGAACACTGAAGCTTTCTTT
>TRBJ2-5|TRBV7-2|.|.
CASSFSDQETQYF
TGTGCCAGCAGCTTTAGTGACCAAGAGACCCAGTACTTC
>TRBJ2-7|TRBV9|.|.
CASSVAESTLSYEQYF
TGTGCCAGCAGCGTAGCCGAGTCAACTCTCTCCTACGAGCAGTACTTC
>TRBJ2-1|TRBV29-1|.|.
CSVDSGFEKRIF
TGCAGCGTTGACTCGGGTTTCGAGAAGAGGATCTTC
>TRBJ2-1|TRBV5-1|.|.
CASTLSTVGNNEQFF
TGCGCCAGCACCCTATCGACAGTAGGAAACAATGAGCAGTTCTTC
>TRBJ2-3|TRBV27|.|.
CASSSRTDTQYF
TGTGCCAGCAGCAGCCGGACAGATACGCAGTATTTT
>TRBJ2-5|TRBV6-5|.|.
CASILLAGETQYF
TGTGCCAGCATCCTCCTCGCAGGGGAGACCCAGTACTTC
>TRBJ2-1|TRBV5-1|.|TRBD1
CASSLGPGQRTNEQFF
TGCGCCAGCAGCTTGGGGCCGGGACAGAGGACCAATGAGCAGTTCTTC
>TRBJ2-7|TRBV11-2|.|TRBD2
CASSLDTTSGRAGSSYEQYF
TGTGCCAGCAGCTTAGACACGACTAGCGGGAGGGCGGGGAGCTCCTACGAGCAGTACTTC
>TRBJ2-7|TRBV11-1|.|TRBD2
CASSSLQTSSPYEQYF
TGTGCCAGCAGCTCCCTCCAGACTAGCAGCCCCTACGAGCAGTACTTC
>TRBJ2-7|TRBV4-1|.|.
CASSFQGGSPEQYF
TGCGCCAGCAGTTTCCAGGGAGGCTCCCCCGAGCAGTACTTC
>TRBJ2-1|TRBV5-4|once|TRBD2
CASSLGTSGRRSYNEQFF
TGTGCCAGCAGCTTGGGGACTAGCGGGAGGCGCTCCTACAATGAGCAGTTCTTC
>TRBJ1-2|TRBV7-3|.|.
CASSLIGDSGGYTF
TGTGCCAGCAGCTTAATCGGGGACTCAGGCGGCTACACCTTC